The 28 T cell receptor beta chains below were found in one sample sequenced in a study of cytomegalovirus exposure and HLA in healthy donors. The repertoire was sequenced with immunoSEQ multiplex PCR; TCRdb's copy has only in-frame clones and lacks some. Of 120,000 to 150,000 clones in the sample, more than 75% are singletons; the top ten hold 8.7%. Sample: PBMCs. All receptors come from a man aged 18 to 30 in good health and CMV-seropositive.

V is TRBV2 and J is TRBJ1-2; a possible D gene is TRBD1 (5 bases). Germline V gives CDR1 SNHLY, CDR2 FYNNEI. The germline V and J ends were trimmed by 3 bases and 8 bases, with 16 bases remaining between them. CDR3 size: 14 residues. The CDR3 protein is CASSELGQATGYTF. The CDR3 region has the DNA TGTGCCAGCAGTGAGTTAGGACAAGCCACCGGCTACACCTTC.

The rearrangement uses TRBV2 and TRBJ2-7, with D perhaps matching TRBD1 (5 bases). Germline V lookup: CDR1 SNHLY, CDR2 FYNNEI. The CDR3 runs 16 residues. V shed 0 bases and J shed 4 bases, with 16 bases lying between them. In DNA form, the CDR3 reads TGTGCCAGCAGTGAAGCCCCCACTCGAAACAGGTACGAGCAGTACTTC. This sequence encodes CASSEAPTRNRYEQYF.

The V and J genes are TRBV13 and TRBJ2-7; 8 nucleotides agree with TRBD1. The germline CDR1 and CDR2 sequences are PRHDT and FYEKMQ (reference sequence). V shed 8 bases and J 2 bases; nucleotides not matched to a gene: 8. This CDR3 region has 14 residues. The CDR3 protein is CASPTGQETYEQYF. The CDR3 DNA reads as TGTGCCAGCCCGACGGGACAGGAGACCTACGAGCAGTACTTC.

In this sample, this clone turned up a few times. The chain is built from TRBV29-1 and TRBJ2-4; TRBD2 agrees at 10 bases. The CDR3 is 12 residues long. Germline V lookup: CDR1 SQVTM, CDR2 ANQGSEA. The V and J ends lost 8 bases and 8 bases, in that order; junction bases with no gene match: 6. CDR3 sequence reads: CSTLAGEDIQYF. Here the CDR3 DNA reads TGCAGCACCCTAGCGGGAGAGGACATTCAGTACTTC.

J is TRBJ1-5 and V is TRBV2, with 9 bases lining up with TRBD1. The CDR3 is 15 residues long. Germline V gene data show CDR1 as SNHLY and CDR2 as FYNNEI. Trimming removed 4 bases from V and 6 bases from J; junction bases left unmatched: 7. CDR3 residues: CASSGSRTGVQPQHF. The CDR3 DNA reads TGTGCCAGCAGTGGTTCAAGGACAGGGGTTCAGCCCCAGCATTTT. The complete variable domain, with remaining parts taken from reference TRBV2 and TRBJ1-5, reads EPEVTQTPSHQVTQMGQEVILRCVPISNHLYFYWYRQILGQKVEFLVSFYNNEISEKSEIFDDQFSVERPDGSNFTLKIRSTKLEDSAMYFCASSGSRTGVQPQHFGDGTRLSIL.

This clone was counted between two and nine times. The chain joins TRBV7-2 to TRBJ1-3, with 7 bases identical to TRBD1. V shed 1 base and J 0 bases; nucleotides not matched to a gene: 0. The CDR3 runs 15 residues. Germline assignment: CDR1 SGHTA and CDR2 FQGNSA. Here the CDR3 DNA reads TGTGCCAGCAGCTTAGACAGGGGCTCTGGAAACACCATATATTTT. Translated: CASSLDRGSGNTIYF.

The CDR3 reads CASSPVSTYEQYF. CDR3 bases: TGCGCCAGCAGCCCGGTCTCCACCTACGAGCAGTACTTC. The chain is built from TRBV5-1 and TRBJ2-7; D unclear. Germline V gives CDR1 SGHRS, CDR2 YFSETQ. The CDR3 totals 13 residues. The V end was cut by 4 bases, the J end by 2 bases, with 10 bases between. Using reference TRBV5-1 and TRBJ2-7 for the parts outside the CDR3, the full variable domain is KAGVTQTPRYLIKTRGQQVTLSCSPISGHRSVSWYQQTPGQGLQFLFEYFSETQRNKGNFPGRFSGRQFSNSRSEMNVSTLELGDSALYLCASSPVSTYEQYFGPGTRLTVT.

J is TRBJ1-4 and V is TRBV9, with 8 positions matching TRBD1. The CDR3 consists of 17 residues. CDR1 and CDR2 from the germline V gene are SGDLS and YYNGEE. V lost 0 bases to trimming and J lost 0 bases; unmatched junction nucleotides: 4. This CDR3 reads CASSVGQGRTTNEKLFF. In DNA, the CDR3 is TGTGCCAGCAGCGTAGGACAGGGGCGGACAACTAATGAAAAACTGTTTTTT.

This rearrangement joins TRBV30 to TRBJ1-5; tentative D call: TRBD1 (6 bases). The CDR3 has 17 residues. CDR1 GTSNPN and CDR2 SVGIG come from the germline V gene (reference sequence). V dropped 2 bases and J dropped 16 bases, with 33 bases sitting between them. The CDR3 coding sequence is TGTGCCTGGAGTCCCCGAAGGACGGGGACAACCCAATCAGCGGTTCATTTT. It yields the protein CAWSPRRTGTTQSAVHF.

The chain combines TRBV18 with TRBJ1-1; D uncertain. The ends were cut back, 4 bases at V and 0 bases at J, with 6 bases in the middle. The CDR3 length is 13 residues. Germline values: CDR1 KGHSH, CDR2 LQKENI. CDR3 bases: TGTGCCAGCTCACGGGAGCTGAACACTGAAGCTTTCTTT. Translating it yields CASSRELNTEAFF.

CDR3 region: CAWSFGGSNQPQHF. The CDR3 DNA is TGTGCCTGGAGCTTTGGGGGCAGCAATCAGCCCCAGCATTTT. The chain couples TRBV30 to TRBJ1-5; D may be TRBD1 (6 bases). Deletions cut 3 bases from V and 1 base from J, with 10 bases between. CDR1 and CDR2 from the germline V gene are GTSNPN and SVGIG (reference sequence). CDR3 size: 14 residues. Together with reference TRBV30 and TRBJ1-5, the CDR3 gives the full variable domain: SQTIHQWPATLVQPVGSPLSLECTVEGTSNPNLYWYRQAAGRGLQLLFYSVGIGQISSEVPQNLSASRPQDRQFILSSKKLLLSDSGFYLCAWSFGGSNQPQHFGDGTRLSIL.

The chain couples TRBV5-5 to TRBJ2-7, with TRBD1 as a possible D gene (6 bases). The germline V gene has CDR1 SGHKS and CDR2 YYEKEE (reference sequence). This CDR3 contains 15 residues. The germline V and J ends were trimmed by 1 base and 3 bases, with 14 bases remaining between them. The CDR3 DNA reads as TGTGCCAGCAGCTTGACGGACAGTTCGTTCTACGAGCAGTACTTC. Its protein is CASSLTDSSFYEQYF.

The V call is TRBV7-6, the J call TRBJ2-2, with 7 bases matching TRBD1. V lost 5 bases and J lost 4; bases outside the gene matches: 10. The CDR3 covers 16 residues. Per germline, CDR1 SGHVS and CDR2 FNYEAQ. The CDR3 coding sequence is TGTGCCAGCAGCCCTCGCGACAGGGTAGGCACCGGGGAGCTGTTTTTT. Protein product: CASSPRDRVGTGELFF.

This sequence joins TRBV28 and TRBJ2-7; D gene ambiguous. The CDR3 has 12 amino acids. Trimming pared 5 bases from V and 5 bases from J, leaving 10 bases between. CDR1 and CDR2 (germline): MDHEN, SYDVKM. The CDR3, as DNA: TGTGCCAGCAGTAGCTCGAGGAACGAGCAGTACTTC. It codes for CASSSSRNEQYF. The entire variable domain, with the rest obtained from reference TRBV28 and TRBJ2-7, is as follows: DVKVTQSSRYLVKRTGEKVFLECVQDMDHENMFWYRQDPGLGLRLIYFSYDVKMKEKGDIPEGYSVSREKKERFSLILESASTNQTSMYLCASSSSRNEQYFGPGTRLTVT.

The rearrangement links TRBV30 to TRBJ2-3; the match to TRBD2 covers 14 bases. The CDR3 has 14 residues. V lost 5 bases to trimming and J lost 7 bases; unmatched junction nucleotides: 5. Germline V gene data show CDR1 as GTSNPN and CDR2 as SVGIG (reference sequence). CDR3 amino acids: CAWGLAGGRNTQYF. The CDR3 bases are TGTGCCTGGGGACTAGCGGGAGGCAGGAATACGCAGTATTTT.

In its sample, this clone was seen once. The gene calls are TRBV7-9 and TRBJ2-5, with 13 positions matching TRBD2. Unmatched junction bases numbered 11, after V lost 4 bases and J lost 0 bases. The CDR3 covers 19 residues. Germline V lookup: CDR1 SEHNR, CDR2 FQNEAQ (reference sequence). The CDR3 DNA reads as TGTGCCAGCAGCTCGGGGACTAGCGGGGTTTATCCATACCAAGAGACCCAGTACTTC. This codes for CASSSGTSGVYPYQETQYF. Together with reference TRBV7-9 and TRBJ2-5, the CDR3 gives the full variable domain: DTGVSQNPRHKITKRGQNVTFRCDPISEHNRLYWYRQTLGQGPEFLTYFQNEAQLEKSRLLSDRFSAERPKGSFSTLEIQRTEQGDSAMYLCASSSGTSGVYPYQETQYFGPGTRLLVL.

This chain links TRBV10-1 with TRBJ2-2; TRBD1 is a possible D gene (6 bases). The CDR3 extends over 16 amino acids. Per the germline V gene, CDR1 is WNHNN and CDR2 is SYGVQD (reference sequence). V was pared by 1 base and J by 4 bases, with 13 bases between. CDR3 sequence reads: CASSEFTGKGTGELFF. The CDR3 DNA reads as TGCGCCAGCAGTGAGTTTACAGGGAAGGGCACCGGGGAGCTGTTTTTT.

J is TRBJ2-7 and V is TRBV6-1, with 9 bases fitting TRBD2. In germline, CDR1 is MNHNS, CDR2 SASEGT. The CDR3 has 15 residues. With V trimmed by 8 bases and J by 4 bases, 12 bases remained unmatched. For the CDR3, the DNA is TGTGCCAGCGAGGCGGGGGGGGCGGGTGTATACGAGCAGTACTTC. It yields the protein CASEAGGAGVYEQYF.

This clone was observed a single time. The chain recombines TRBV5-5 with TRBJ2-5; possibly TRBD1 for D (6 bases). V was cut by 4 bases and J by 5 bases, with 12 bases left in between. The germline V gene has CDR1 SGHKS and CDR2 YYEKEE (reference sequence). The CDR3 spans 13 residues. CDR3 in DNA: TGTGCCAGCAGCGTGCAGGGGATGGAGACCCAGTACTTC. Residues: CASSVQGMETQYF. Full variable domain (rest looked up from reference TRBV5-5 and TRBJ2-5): DAGVTQSPTHLIKTRGQQVTLRCSPISGHKSVSWYQQVLGQGPQFIFQYYEKEERGRGNFPDRFSARQFPNYSSELNVNALLLGDSALYLCASSVQGMETQYFGPGTRLLVL.

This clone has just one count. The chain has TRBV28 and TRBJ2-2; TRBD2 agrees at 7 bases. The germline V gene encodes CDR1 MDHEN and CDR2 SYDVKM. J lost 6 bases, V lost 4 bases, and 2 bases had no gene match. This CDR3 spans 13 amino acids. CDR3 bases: TGTGCCAGCAGTTGGGCGGGAGCCGGGGAGCTGTTTTTT. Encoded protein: CASSWAGAGELFF. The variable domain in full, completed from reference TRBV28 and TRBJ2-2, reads DVKVTQSSRYLVKRTGEKVFLECVQDMDHENMFWYRQDPGLGLRLIYFSYDVKMKEKGDIPEGYSVSREKKERFSLILESASTNQTSMYLCASSWAGAGELFFGEGSRLTVL.

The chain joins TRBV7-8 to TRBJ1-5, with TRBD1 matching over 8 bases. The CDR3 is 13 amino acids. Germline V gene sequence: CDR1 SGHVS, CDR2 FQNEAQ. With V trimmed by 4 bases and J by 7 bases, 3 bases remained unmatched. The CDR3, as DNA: TGTGCCAGCAGCTCGACAGGGGTACAGCCCCAGCATTTT. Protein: CASSSTGVQPQHF.

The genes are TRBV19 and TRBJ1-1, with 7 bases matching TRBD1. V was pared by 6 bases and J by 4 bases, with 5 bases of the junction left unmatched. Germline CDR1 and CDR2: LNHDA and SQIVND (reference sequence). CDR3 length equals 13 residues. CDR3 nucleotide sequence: TGTGCCAGTAGAAATACAGGGGTCACTGAAGCTTTCTTT. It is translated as CASRNTGVTEAFF.

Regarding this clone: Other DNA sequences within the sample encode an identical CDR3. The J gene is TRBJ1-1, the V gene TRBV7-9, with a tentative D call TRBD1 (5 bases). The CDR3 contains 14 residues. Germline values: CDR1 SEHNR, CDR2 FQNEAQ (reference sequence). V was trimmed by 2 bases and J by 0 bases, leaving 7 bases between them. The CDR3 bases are TGTGCCAGCAGCTTACAGGGCATGAACACTGAAGCTTTCTTT. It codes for CASSLQGMNTEAFF.

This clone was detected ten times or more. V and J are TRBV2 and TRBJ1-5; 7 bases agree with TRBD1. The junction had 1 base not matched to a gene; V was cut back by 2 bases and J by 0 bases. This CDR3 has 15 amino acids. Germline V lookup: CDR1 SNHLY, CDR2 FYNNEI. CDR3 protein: CASSENRGSNQPQHF. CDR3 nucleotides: TGTGCCAGCAGTGAAAACAGGGGTAGCAATCAGCCCCAGCATTTT. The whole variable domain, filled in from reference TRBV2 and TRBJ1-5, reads EPEVTQTPSHQVTQMGQEVILRCVPISNHLYFYWYRQILGQKVEFLVSFYNNEISEKSEIFDDQFSVERPDGSNFTLKIRSTKLEDSAMYFCASSENRGSNQPQHFGDGTRLSIL.

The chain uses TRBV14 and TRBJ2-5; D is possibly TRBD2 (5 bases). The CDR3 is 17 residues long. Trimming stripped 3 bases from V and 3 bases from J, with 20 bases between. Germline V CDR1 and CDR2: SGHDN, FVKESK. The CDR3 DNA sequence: TGTGCCAGCAGCCATATCTCCGGGGTGGGGTTCGAAGAGACCCAGTACTTC. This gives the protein CASSHISGVGFEETQYF.

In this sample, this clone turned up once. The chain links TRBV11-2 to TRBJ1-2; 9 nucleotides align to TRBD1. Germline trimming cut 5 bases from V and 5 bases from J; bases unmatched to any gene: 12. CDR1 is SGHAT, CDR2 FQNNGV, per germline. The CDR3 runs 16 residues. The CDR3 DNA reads TGTGCCAGCAGCCGTGCCGGGACAGGGTATCGGTATGGCTACACCTTC. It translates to CASSRAGTGYRYGYTF.

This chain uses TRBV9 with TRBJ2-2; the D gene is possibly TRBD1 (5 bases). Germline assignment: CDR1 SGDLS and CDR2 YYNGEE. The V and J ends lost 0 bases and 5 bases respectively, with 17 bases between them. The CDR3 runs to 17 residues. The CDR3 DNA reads TGTGCCAGCAGCGTAGAACAGGCTTTGACTGGAACCGGGGAGCTGTTTTTT. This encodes CASSVEQALTGTGELFF.

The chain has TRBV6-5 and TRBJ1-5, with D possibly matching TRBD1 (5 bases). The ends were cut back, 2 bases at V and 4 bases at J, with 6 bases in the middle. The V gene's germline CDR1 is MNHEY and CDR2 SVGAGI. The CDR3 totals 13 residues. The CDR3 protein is CASSYDRNQPQHF. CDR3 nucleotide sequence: TGTGCCAGCAGTTACGACAGAAATCAGCCCCAGCATTTT.